This paragraph reports one T cell receptor (beta chain). The data belong to a study of blood T cell repertoires in COVID-19. This CDR3 region has 15 residues. V lost 3 bases and J lost 7, with 16 bases in between. The V gene's germline CDR1 is MNHEY and CDR2 SVGEGT. The table came from immunoSEQ multiplex PCR; TCRdb's copy has only in-frame clones and leaves some out. The sample records about 40,000 clones, approximately 88% being singletons. The chain uses TRBV6-2 or TRBV6-3 and TRBJ2-1; possible D gene TRBD1, 6 bases. The specimen sequenced was peripheral blood. The source is a woman in her seventies with acute or convalescent COVID-19. The CDR3 DNA reads TGTGCCAGCAGTTATGCTGGATCGCAGGGGAATGAGCAGTTCTTC. Its protein is CASSYAGSQGNEQFF.